This passage covers 32 T cell receptor beta chains from one sample sequenced in a study of CD8+ T cells in alopecia areata. Sequencing used cDNA as its template, made by extracting RNA and reverse transcribing it. The repertoire was sequenced with immunoSEQ multiplex PCR; TCRdb's copy has only in-frame clones and lacks some. The repertoire holds some 120,000 clones, with roughly 58% as singletons. The sample was CD4+ T cells sorted from blood, taken at week 0. The receptors derive from a human donor with alopecia areata.

V and J are TRBV5-1 and TRBJ1-2; D unresolved. The CDR3 sequence is 12 residues long. The V end was cut by 0 bases, the J end by 5 bases, with 5 bases between. The germline V gene has CDR1 SGHRS and CDR2 YFSETQ. The CDR3: CASSLDGYGYTF. The CDR3 DNA sequence: TGCGCCAGCAGCTTGGATGGATATGGCTACACCTTC.

This clone was seen more than once but under ten times. This chain uses TRBV10-3 with TRBJ2-2, with 9 bases lining up with TRBD1. CDR1 is ENHRY and CDR2 is SYGVKD in the germline V gene. The V segment lost 6 bases and the J segment 4 bases; nucleotides outside the gene matches: 9. This CDR3 contains 16 residues. DNA of the CDR3: TGTGCCATCAGCCGGGGACAGGGAAGGCGCACCGGGGAGCTGTTTTTT. Amino acids: CAISRGQGRRTGELFF.

The sample holds a few counts of this clone. This chain connects TRBV5-1 to TRBJ2-7; 11 nucleotides agree with TRBD1. The V and J ends lost 2 bases and 3 bases, in that order; junction bases with no gene match: 4. Germline assignment: CDR1 SGHRS and CDR2 YFSETQ. The CDR3 contains 15 residues. Here the CDR3 reads CASSFSGTGGYEQYF. The DNA of the CDR3 is TGCGCCAGCAGCTTCTCCGGGACAGGGGGCTACGAGCAGTACTTC.

The rearrangement joins TRBV2 to TRBJ2-7; 9 bases are a match to TRBD2. The length of the CDR3 is 15 residues. Trimming at V came to 6 bases and at J to 5 bases, leaving 11 bases not matched to a gene. From germline, CDR1 is SNHLY and CDR2 FYNNEI. The CDR3 DNA reads TGTGCCAGCAGCCGTTTTGCGGGAGGGCCCGACGAGCAGTACTTC. This sequence encodes CASSRFAGGPDEQYF.

The rearrangement links TRBV7-2 to TRBJ2-1, with 8 positions matching TRBD1. The V and J ends lost 5 bases and 2 bases, in that order; junction bases with no gene match: 5. This CDR3 is built from 15 residues. In germline, CDR1 is SGHTA, CDR2 FQGNSA. The CDR3 DNA reads TGTGCCAGCAGCAAACGGACAGGGCCCTACAATGAGCAGTTCTTC. This codes for CASSKRTGPYNEQFF.

J is TRBJ2-2 and V is TRBV18, with 10 positions matching TRBD1. Per the germline V gene, CDR1 is KGHSH and CDR2 is LQKENI. This CDR3 comprises 17 residues. V dropped 3 bases and J dropped 3; count of bases not matched to a gene: 7. CDR3 sequence reads: CASSPFRQGAYTGELFF. In DNA, the CDR3 is TGTGCCAGCTCACCCTTCCGACAGGGGGCTTACACCGGGGAGCTGTTTTTT.

This clone has only a few counts. The chain couples TRBV7-2 to TRBJ2-4; unclear D gene. V was trimmed by 1 base and J by 1 base, leaving 8 bases between them. In germline, CDR1 is SGHTA, CDR2 FQGNSA. The CDR3 has 15 residues. CDR3 residues: CASSLGGRAKNIQYF. CDR3 nucleotides: TGTGCCAGCAGCTTAGGTGGCAGGGCCAAAAACATTCAGTACTTC.

The chain combines TRBV4-1 with TRBJ1-1, with D possibly TRBD1 on 6 matching bases. Trimming shortened V by 2 bases and J by 5 bases, and 12 bases separated the two germline ends. The CDR3 extends over 14 amino acids. Germline V CDR1 and CDR2: MGHRA, YSYEKL. CDR3 coding DNA: TGCGCCAGCAGCCAAACAGGGTTGTTAACTGAAGCTTTCTTT. This translates into CASSQTGLLTEAFF.

The rearrangement links TRBV4-2 to TRBJ2-5; 9 bases match TRBD1. J gave up 4 bases and V 4 bases, and 7 bases lay outside the gene matches. Looked up from germline, CDR1 is LGHNA and CDR2 is YNFKEQ. The CDR3 totals 15 residues. The CDR3 loop reads CASSPGTGRGETQYF. The CDR3 coding sequence is TGTGCCAGCAGCCCCGGGACAGGGAGGGGAGAGACCCAGTACTTC.

The V call is TRBV9, the J call TRBJ2-5; maybe TRBD1 (5 bases). The CDR3 covers 12 residues. V lost 3 bases to trimming and J lost 7 bases, with 10 bases between them. Germline CDR1 SGDLS, CDR2 YYNGEE. The CDR3 DNA sequence: TGTGCCAGCAGCGGGACATTAGGGACCCAGTACTTC. It specifies CASSGTLGTQYF.

The chain joins TRBV15 to TRBJ2-2; D might be TRBD1 (5 bases). Trimming pared 0 bases from V and 4 bases from J, leaving 12 bases between. Germline lookup yields CDR1 LNHNV and CDR2 YYDKDF (reference sequence). This CDR3 region has 16 residues. In DNA form, the CDR3 reads TGTGCCACCAGCAGAGACCAGGGATCGGTCACCGGGGAGCTGTTTTTT. Translated, it gives CATSRDQGSVTGELFF.

The CDR3 coding sequence is TGTGCCAGCAGCCTACATCCCGGACAGGCCGTCTATGGCTACACCTTC. It is translated as CASSLHPGQAVYGYTF. V and J are TRBV11-1 and TRBJ1-2; 7 nucleotides line up with TRBD1. The CDR3 runs 16 residues. CDR1 SGHAT and CDR2 FQDESV come from the germline V gene (reference sequence). Trimming took 5 bases from V and 4 from J; bases not matched to a gene: 13.

This chain connects TRBV7-8 to TRBJ2-3; D could derive from TRBD1 or TRBD2 (5 bases each). The length of the CDR3 is 11 residues. Germline V gene lookup returns CDR1 SGHVS and CDR2 FQNEAQ. Between the trimmed V and J ends, which lost 5 bases and 9 bases, there was a span of 9 bases. CDR3 sequence reads: CASSPEGTQYF. The CDR3 DNA reads as TGTGCCAGCAGCCCCGAGGGGACGCAGTATTTT.

The gene calls are TRBV27 and TRBJ1-6; D remains unclear. Trimming cost V 3 bases and J 8 bases, with 5 bases left between them. CDR1 is MNHEY and CDR2 is SMNVEV in the germline V gene (reference sequence). The CDR3 is 12 residues long. CDR3 coding DNA: TGTGCCAGCAGTTTGGTGGATTCACCCCTCCACTTT. Translating gives CASSLVDSPLHF.

This clone was counted once. Here the CDR3 reads CASSQEGVVYGYTF. Written as DNA, the CDR3 is TGCGCCAGCAGCCAAGAAGGGGTTGTCTATGGCTACACCTTC. This chain uses TRBV4-1 with TRBJ1-2, with D maybe TRBD1 (5 bases). Germline-derived CDR1 and CDR2 are MGHRA and YSYEKL. This CDR3 contains 14 residues. V was shortened by 0 bases and J by 4 bases, with 9 bases between the two germline ends.

A few counts support this clone. V gene TRBV10-3 combines with J gene TRBJ2-2; D is undetermined. Trimming cost V 6 bases and J 1 base, with 9 bases left between them. Germline CDR1 ENHRY, CDR2 SYGVKD. The CDR3 totals 14 residues. The CDR3 region is CAIRELVNTGELFF. In DNA, the CDR3 is TGTGCCATCAGGGAACTTGTGAACACCGGGGAGCTGTTTTTT.

This clone was observed a few times. The chain links TRBV5-1 to TRBJ2-5, with a weak D call TRBD2 (5 bases). The V and J ends lost 4 bases and 0 bases respectively, with 16 bases between them. Per the germline V gene, CDR1 is SGHRS and CDR2 is YFSETQ. This CDR3 region has 16 residues. The CDR3 sequence is CASSIGLTSYQETQYF. As DNA, the CDR3 is TGCGCCAGCAGCATAGGACTTACCTCGTACCAAGAGACCCAGTACTTC.

V usage is TRBV9 and J usage is TRBJ2-3; possibly TRBD2 for D (7 bases). Germline CDR1 SGDLS, CDR2 YYNGEE. Trimming pared 3 bases from V and 2 bases from J, leaving 19 bases between. The CDR3 covers 17 residues. The CDR3 region is CASSASTGGRFTDTQYF. In DNA, the CDR3 is TGTGCCAGCAGCGCCTCCACGGGGGGCCGATTCACAGATACGCAGTATTTT.

V and J are TRBV5-1 and TRBJ1-1; a weak D match, TRBD1 (5 bases). From germline, CDR1 is SGHRS and CDR2 YFSETQ. V lost 0 bases and J lost 2, with 8 bases in between. This CDR3 region has 14 residues. CDR3 residues: CASSLGDDNTEAFF. The CDR3 DNA is TGCGCCAGCAGCTTGGGGGACGATAACACTGAAGCTTTCTTT.

This clone was recorded a few times. This rearrangement joins TRBV10-3 to TRBJ2-7, with TRBD2 matching over 10 bases. The length of the CDR3 is 15 residues. J was trimmed by 3 bases and V by 4 bases; bases with no gene match: 6. From germline, CDR1 is ENHRY and CDR2 SYGVKD. In nucleotides, the CDR3 is TGTGCCATCAGTGTAGGTAGCGGGGGGATCTACGAGCAGTACTTC. Protein product: CAISVGSGGIYEQYF.

The chain links TRBV27 to TRBJ1-5, with a weak D call TRBD1 (6 bases). Trimming stripped 3 bases from V and 3 bases from J, with 9 bases between. This CDR3 spans 14 amino acids. The germline V gene encodes CDR1 MNHEY and CDR2 SMNVEV (reference sequence). This CDR3 is CASSFWGPNQPQHF. CDR3 sequence (DNA): TGTGCCAGCAGTTTCTGGGGGCCCAATCAGCCCCAGCATTTT.

This clone has only a few counts. V and J are TRBV29-1 and TRBJ2-5, with TRBD2 identical over 7 bases. The V gene's germline CDR1 is SQVTM and CDR2 ANQGSEA. The CDR3 covers 14 residues. V trimming: 2 bases; J trimming: 1 base; junction bases outside the gene matches: 4. The DNA for the CDR3 is TGCAGCGTTGAAAAGCGGGGACCCCAAGAGACCCAGTACTTC. Translating gives CSVEKRGPQETQYF.

This clone was counted a few times. The rearrangement uses TRBV18 and TRBJ2-2; TRBD2 aligns across 10 bases. Germline CDR1 KGHSH, CDR2 LQKENI. Losses at the gene ends were 5 bases for V and 3 bases for J; bases not matched to a gene: 3. The CDR3 covers 15 residues. The CDR3 is CASSGLAEHTGELFF. The CDR3, as DNA: TGTGCCAGCTCAGGACTAGCGGAGCACACCGGGGAGCTGTTTTTT. Supplemented by reference TRBV18 and TRBJ2-2, the full variable domain reads NAGVMQNPRHLVRRRGQEARLRCSPMKGHSHVYWYRQLPEEGLKFMVYLQKENIIDESGMPKERFSAEFPKEGPSILRIQQVVRGDSAAYFCASSGLAEHTGELFFGEGSRLTVL.

The chain has TRBV28 and TRBJ2-1; 8 bases line up with TRBD1. The CDR3 covers 11 residues. Germline CDR1 is MDHEN and CDR2 is SYDVKM. The V and J ends lost 3 bases and 14 bases, in that order; junction bases with no gene match: 3. CDR3 nucleotides: TGTGCCAGCAGTTTGGCGGGACAGGAGTTCTTC. Its protein is CASSLAGQEFF.

V is TRBV5-4 and J is TRBJ2-1, with 12 positions matching TRBD2. J lost 7 bases, V lost 1 base, and 9 bases had no gene match. Germline V lookup: CDR1 SGHNT, CDR2 YYREEE (reference sequence). CDR3 length: 17 amino acids. This chain's CDR3 is CASSLLLAGGLGNEQFF. CDR3 nucleotide sequence: TGTGCCAGCAGCTTGCTCCTAGCGGGGGGGCTCGGTAATGAGCAGTTCTTC.

The V gene is TRBV5-1, the J gene TRBJ2-1; no clear D. The CDR3 is made up of 13 amino acids. Trimming pared 0 bases from V and 10 bases from J, leaving 11 bases between. The germline gives CDR1 SGHRS, CDR2 YFSETQ. The CDR3 DNA reads TGCGCCAGCAGCTTGGCCTCCCTAGAGGAGCAGTTCTTC. Its translation: CASSLASLEEQFF.

J is TRBJ2-7 and V is TRBV7-6; D may match TRBD1 or TRBD2 (6 bases each). This CDR3 is built from 15 residues. Germline loops: CDR1 SGHVS, CDR2 FNYEAQ. The V and J ends lost 5 bases and 5 bases respectively, with 19 bases between them. Here the CDR3 DNA reads TGTGCCAGCAGCCCCTCACGGGGGCGCGGGGACGAGCAGTACTTC. Protein product: CASSPSRGRGDEQYF.

This clone has a single count. Other nucleotide sequences in the sample specify the same CDR3. The V and J genes are TRBV7-2 and TRBJ1-2; D is possibly TRBD1 (5 bases). Germline V gene lookup returns CDR1 SGHTA and CDR2 FQGNSA. Deletions cut 5 bases from V and 1 base from J, with 8 bases between. The CDR3 length is 13 residues. This chain's CDR3 is CASSPDSNYGYTF. In DNA, the CDR3 is TGTGCCAGCAGCCCCGACAGTAACTATGGCTACACCTTC. Combining the CDR3 with reference TRBV7-2 and TRBJ1-2 gives the whole variable domain GAGVSQSPSNKVTEKGKDVELRCDPISGHTALYWYRQSLGQGLEFLIYFQGNSAPDKSGLPSDRFSAERTGGSVSTLTIQRTQQEDSAVYLCASSPDSNYGYTFGSGTRLTVV.

The rearrangement uses TRBV27 and TRBJ1-2; D gene ambiguous. The CDR3 consists of 13 residues. The germline V gene has CDR1 MNHEY and CDR2 SMNVEV (reference sequence). Trimming took 7 bases from V and 4 from J, leaving 13 bases between them. CDR3 protein: CASTKAGSYGYTF. The CDR3 region has the DNA TGTGCCAGCACCAAGGCAGGTTCCTATGGCTACACCTTC.

The CDR3 DNA is TGTGCCATCAGTGGGTTCGGGACAGTATTGACCGGGGAGCTGTTTTTT. Translated, it gives CAISGFGTVLTGELFF. The rearrangement joins TRBV10-3 to TRBJ2-2, with 7 bases aligning to TRBD1. The CDR3 is 16 residues long. Trimming at V came to 4 bases and at J to 5 bases, leaving 10 bases not matched to a gene. Looked up from germline, CDR1 is ENHRY and CDR2 is SYGVKD.

V gene TRBV19 combines with J gene TRBJ2-7, with D hard to call. V dropped 7 bases and J dropped 6 bases, with 13 bases sitting between them. Germline V gives CDR1 LNHDA, CDR2 SQIVND (reference sequence). The CDR3 runs 12 residues. The CDR3 protein is CASNTGPGEQYF. CDR3 DNA: TGTGCCAGTAATACCGGGCCGGGCGAGCAGTACTTC. The variable domain in full, completed from reference TRBV19 and TRBJ2-7, reads DGGITQSPKYLFRKEGQNVTLSCEQNLNHDAMYWYRQDPGQGLRLIYYSQIVNDFQKGDIAEGYSVSREKKESFPLTVTSAQKNPTAFYLCASNTGPGEQYFGPGTRLTVT.

This chain joins TRBV4-1 and TRBJ2-7; D is ambiguous. Trimming removed 3 bases from V and 7 bases from J, with 13 bases in between. Germline V gene lookup returns CDR1 MGHRA and CDR2 YSYEKL. CDR3 length: 13 residues. In DNA form, the CDR3 reads TGCGCCAGCAGCCAGGTATTAGATGAGGAGCAGTACTTC. Its protein product is CASSQVLDEEQYF.